The 16 T cell receptor beta chains given below trace back to one sample, sequenced in a study of T-cell reconstitution after alpha-beta-depleted transplantation in children. Researchers prepared the TCRbeta library using unique molecular identifiers, the study reports. Each CDR3 protein gets one entry after TCRdb re-called the PCR reads with MiXCR. The table has a few hundred thousand distinct CDR3 sequences, almost 10% seen once; the top ten hold about 9.5%. Sequencing used PBMCs from the stem cell graft donor, obtained from the stem cell graft. The receptors were gathered from a human donor who donated a stem cell graft to a child with SCID.

This clonotype was counted a few times. V is TRBV4-1 and J is TRBJ2-5; 15 nucleotides agree with TRBD2. V was pared by 4 bases and J by 4 bases, with 4 bases of the junction left unmatched. The CDR3 contains 16 residues. CDR1 is MGHRA and CDR2 is YSYEKL in the germline V gene. The chain's CDR3 is CASSRPGLAGGETQYF. CDR3 nucleotide sequence: TGCGCCAGCAGCCGGCCGGGACTAGCGGGGGGAGAGACCCAGTACTTC.

This clonotype was counted between two and nine times. The junction shows a germline mismatch at one end, possibly a read error. The chain recombines TRBV12-3 or TRBV12-4 with TRBJ2-1, with 8 bases that match TRBD2. The CDR3 runs to 15 residues. In DNA form, the CDR3 reads TGTGCCAGCAGTCTAGCGGGTCAACCGGGAAATGAGCAGTTCTTC. It is translated as CASSLAGQPGNEQFF.

This clonotype was detected a few times. This chain joins TRBV12-3 or TRBV12-4 and TRBJ1-1, with TRBD1 matching over 8 bases. The V segment lost 10 bases and the J segment 2 bases; nucleotides outside the gene matches: 9. CDR3 size: 14 residues. As DNA, the CDR3 is TGTGCCACCACTCAGGGGGCTCTAAACACTGAAGCTTTCTTT. Translating gives CATTQGALNTEAFF.

The chain joins TRBV5-1 to TRBJ2-3, with 8 nucleotides matching TRBD2. The germline V gene has CDR1 SGHRS and CDR2 YFSETQ. This CDR3 is built from 18 residues. V lost 0 bases, J lost 1 base, and 10 bases stayed unmatched. DNA of the CDR3: TGCGCCAGCAGCTTGGGGACCGGGGGGGGTTCTGGCACAGATACGCAGTATTTT. It is translated as CASSLGTGGGSGTDTQYF. Variable domain in full (rest from reference TRBV5-1 and TRBJ2-3): KAGVTQTPRYLIKTRGQQVTLSCSPISGHRSVSWYQQTPGQGLQFLFEYFSETQRNKGNFPGRFSGRQFSNSRSEMNVSTLELGDSALYLCASSLGTGGGSGTDTQYFGPGTRLTVL.

This clonotype occurred a few times. The genes are TRBV11-2 and TRBJ2-3, with 9 bases lining up with TRBD2. The CDR3 totals 16 residues. CDR1 and CDR2 (germline): SGHAT, FQNNGV. The trim removed 7 bases at V and 2 bases at J, leaving 10 bases unmatched. The CDR3 coding sequence is TGTGCCAGCACCCTCCTAGCGGGGCCGGTCACAGATACGCAGTATTTT. It codes for CASTLLAGPVTDTQYF.

This clonotype was seen at least ten times. V usage is TRBV12-3 or TRBV12-4 and J usage is TRBJ1-5; maybe TRBD1 (5 bases). The CDR3 is made up of 16 amino acids. V lost 5 bases and J lost 3, with 17 bases in between. This chain's CDR3 is CASSKSRGRDNQPQHF. In DNA form, the CDR3 reads TGTGCCAGCAGTAAATCCCGGGGCCGGGACAATCAGCCCCAGCATTTT.

This sequence joins TRBV15 and TRBJ2-7, with D maybe TRBD1 (6 bases). The V gene lost 1 base and the J gene lost 5 bases, with 15 bases spanning the gap. This CDR3 is 15 amino acids long. CDR1 and CDR2 from the germline V gene are LNHNV and YYDKDF (reference sequence). CDR3 region: CATSRGDIRSDEQYF. In DNA, the CDR3 is TGTGCCACCAGCAGAGGGGACATCCGCTCGGACGAGCAGTACTTC.

This chain connects TRBV12-3 or TRBV12-4 to TRBJ2-5; D is possibly TRBD2 (7 bases). The V end was cut by 10 bases, the J end by 4 bases, with 19 bases between. This CDR3 contains 14 residues. CDR3 DNA sequence: TGTGCCACCACTAGGGGGGGGAGGGGAGAGACCCAGTACTTC. This gives the protein CATTRGGRGETQYF.

This clonotype has only a few counts. The chain is built from TRBV5-1 and TRBJ1-2, with D unclear. V gave up 0 bases and J gave up 5 bases, with 11 bases separating them. CDR1 is SGHRS and CDR2 is YFSETQ in the germline V gene. The CDR3 spans 14 residues. DNA for the CDR3: TGCGCCAGCAGCTTGGGGGAGAAGGAATATGGCTACACCTTC. Translation: CASSLGEKEYGYTF.

There are a few counts of this clonotype. V and J are TRBV20-1 and TRBJ2-1, with TRBD2 matching 14 bases. This CDR3 has 16 amino acids. The germline gives CDR1 DFQATT, CDR2 SNEGSKA (reference sequence). V gave up 1 base and J gave up 4 bases; unmatched junction bases: 3. The CDR3 reads CSARGTSGGPYNEQFF. CDR3 DNA sequence: TGCAGTGCTAGAGGGACTAGCGGGGGGCCATACAATGAGCAGTTCTTC.

This clonotype was seen a few times. V is TRBV5-1 and J is TRBJ1-1, with D perhaps matching TRBD1 (5 bases). There are 15 residues in the CDR3. V gave up 4 bases and J gave up 3 bases, with 16 bases separating them. The V gene's germline CDR1 is SGHRS and CDR2 YFSETQ. The CDR3 DNA reads as TGCGCCAGCAGCGAAATACAGGACCCCTACACTGAAGCTTTCTTT. Protein product: CASSEIQDPYTEAFF.

This clonotype was counted a few times. The chain uses TRBV12-3 or TRBV12-4 and TRBJ2-3; 12 positions agree with TRBD2. V lost 2 bases, J lost 6 bases, and 6 bases stayed unmatched. CDR3 size: 16 residues. The CDR3 region is CASSLYFTSGGDTQYF. The DNA of the CDR3 is TGTGCCAGCAGTTTATATTTCACTAGCGGGGGGGATACGCAGTATTTT.

The chain has TRBV10-3 and TRBJ2-5; 8 bases map to TRBD2. Germline lookup yields CDR1 ENHRY and CDR2 SYGVKD. V shed 11 bases, J shed 5 bases, and the junction held 10 bases outside the gene matches. There are 13 residues in the CDR3. The CDR3 is CAASLAGRETQYF. DNA of the CDR3: TGTGCCGCCTCATTAGCGGGGAGGGAGACCCAGTACTTC.

The table lists this clonotype with a few counts. V and J are TRBV12-3 or TRBV12-4 and TRBJ2-3, with TRBD1 matching over 9 bases. After removal of 3 bases from V and 2 bases from J, the junction contained 3 bases not matched to a gene. The CDR3 is 15 amino acids. The CDR3 sequence: CASSFGQGYTDTQYF. As DNA, the CDR3 is TGTGCCAGCAGTTTCGGACAGGGGTACACAGATACGCAGTATTTT.

The chain couples TRBV11-2 to TRBJ2-5, with D perhaps given as TRBD1 or TRBD2 (6 bases each). The CDR3 spans 16 residues. CDR1 is SGHAT, CDR2 FQNNGV, per germline. Trimming took off 0 bases at V and 5 bases at J, with 16 bases between the two ends. CDR3 residues: CASSLEGPGARETQYF. The CDR3 DNA follows: TGTGCCAGCAGCTTAGAAGGCCCGGGGGCGCGGGAGACCCAGTACTTC.

As to this clonotype: This may be a read error: a much more frequent sequence differs by one nucleotide. The chain has TRBV7-6 and TRBJ2-7, with 9 nucleotides matching TRBD2. With 2 bases clipped from V and 3 bases from J, the junction kept 17 bases outside the gene matches. This CDR3 contains 19 residues. CDR1 SGHVS and CDR2 FNYEAQ come from the germline V gene. CDR3: CASSLRIGTSWGQIYEQYF. The CDR3 DNA is TGTGCCAGCAGCTTAAGAATAGGGACTAGCTGGGGGCAAATCTACGAGCAGTACTTC.